This entry lists 2 T cell receptor beta chains sequenced from one sample in a study of T cells after yellow fever vaccination. From the 5' RACE reads, TCRdb called clonotypes with MiXCR, one entry per CDR3 protein. The sample lists about 630,000 distinct CDR3 sequences, approximately 13% occurring once. The sample in question was PBMCs, obtained on the day of the yellow fever booster vaccination. The origin of the receptors is a man aged 25-45 years who received the YFV17D yellow fever vaccine.

The chain employs TRBV6-6 and TRBJ1-2, with 7 bases fitting TRBD1. The CDR3 contains 13 residues. From germline, CDR1 is MNHNY and CDR2 SVGAGI (reference sequence). V gave up 7 bases and J gave up 2 bases; unmatched junction bases: 4. CDR3 sequence (DNA): TGTGCCAGCACTCCGGGACAGAACTATGGCTACACCTTC. This gives the protein CASTPGQNYGYTF.

The chain carries TRBV20-1 and TRBJ2-3, with 8 bases aligning to TRBD2. The V gene's germline CDR1 is DFQATT and CDR2 SNEGSKA (reference sequence). CDR3 length: 14 amino acids. Trimming removed 4 bases from V and 11 bases from J; junction bases left unmatched: 14. DNA of the CDR3: TGCAGTGCTACGGGACTAGGGGAATGGGGGGGGCAGTATTTT. It specifies CSATGLGEWGGQYF.